The T cell receptor (beta chain) described here comes from a study of T cell repertoires in cytomegalovirus infection. The wider study: It was the public TCR beta signatures that indicated both CMV infection and matching HLA type. Overall study findings and caveats: HLA-C-restricted CMV-specific TCR beta clonotypes prevailed in the ex vivo response.

As regards this clonotype: The antigen remains undetermined. Given a much more abundant clone one base away, this may be a read error.

From germline, CDR1 is SGHVS and CDR2 FNYEAQ. There are 15 residues in the CDR3. TCRdb re-called the reads through MiXCR, storing one row per CDR3 protein. The table has 650,000 to 900,000 distinct CDR3 sequences, about 28% seen once. The chain recombines TRBV7-6 with TRBJ2-5; D tentatively fits TRBD1 or TRBD2 (5 bases each). This TCR came from a human donor in good health (CMV status not recorded). Some clones in this sample may be carry-over from other donors' samples. The sample consisted of cultured CD8+ T cells from PBMCs, taken from culture after CMV antigen stimulation. CDR3 loop: CASSSRLGDGETRYF. In nucleotides, the CDR3 is TGTGCCAGCAGCTCCCGGCTGGGGGATGGGGAGACCCGGTACTTC.